The 26 T cell receptor beta chains in this list originate from one sample, sequenced in a study of cytomegalovirus exposure and HLA in healthy donors. Primers for the PCR totalled 60 Vbeta and 13 Jbeta. TCRdb's copy holds only in-frame clones and misses some; the assay was immunoSEQ multiplex PCR. Here the sample spans more than 100,000 clones, around 77% being singletons. The specimen was PBMCs. The receptors were gathered from a woman aged 60-70 years in good health and CMV-seronegative.

The chain has TRBV5-1 and TRBJ2-3; 9 positions match TRBD2. After removal of 4 bases from V and 0 bases from J, the junction contained 9 bases not matched to a gene. CDR1 and CDR2 from the germline V gene are SGHRS and YFSETQ. The CDR3 covers 17 residues. The CDR3 bases are TGCGCCAGCAGCCCCTGGAGAAGCGGGAGGAGCACAGATACGCAGTATTTT. As protein: CASSPWRSGRSTDTQYF.

The chain is built from TRBV7-9 and TRBJ2-7; D gene unclear. Trimming cost V 1 base and J 0 bases, with 7 bases left between them. The CDR3 consists of 14 residues. Germline loops: CDR1 SEHNR, CDR2 FQNEAQ (reference sequence). DNA for the CDR3: TGTGCCAGCAGCTTAGAGGCTAGCTCCTACGAGCAGTACTTC. Its translation: CASSLEASSYEQYF.

The chain is built from TRBV7-8 and TRBJ2-7; weak D call: TRBD2 (6 bases). V was shortened by 1 base and J by 3 bases, with 13 bases between the two germline ends. Germline-derived CDR1 and CDR2 are SGHVS and FQNEAQ. This CDR3 is built from 15 residues. The CDR3 reads CASSLGGTHSYEQYF. CDR3 nucleotides: TGTGCCAGCAGCTTAGGGGGGACTCATAGCTACGAGCAGTACTTC.

The chain joins TRBV5-4 to TRBJ2-2, with D tentatively TRBD2 (6 bases). Deletions cut 1 base from V and 1 base from J, with 11 bases between. In germline, CDR1 is SGHNT, CDR2 YYREEE (reference sequence). The CDR3 length is 16 residues. The CDR3 DNA follows: TGTGCCAGCAGCTTGAGACTAGGACGGAACACCGGGGAGCTGTTTTTT. Translation gives CASSLRLGRNTGELFF.

The CDR3 is CASSSPVVGANEKLFF. The CDR3 region has the DNA TGTGCCAGCAGCTCCCCGGTGGTCGGGGCTAATGAAAAACTGTTTTTT. The V and J genes are TRBV7-9 and TRBJ1-4, with D uncertain. The CDR3 runs to 16 residues. Looked up from germline, CDR1 is SEHNR and CDR2 is FQNEAQ (reference sequence). V was shortened by 4 bases and J by 3 bases, with 15 bases between the two germline ends.

As regards this clone: Other DNA sequences of this sample code for an identical CDR3. V gene TRBV30 combines with J gene TRBJ2-2; the D gene is possibly TRBD2 (5 bases). V lost 0 bases and J 3 bases, leaving 5 bases between the germline ends. Germline CDR1 is GTSNPN and CDR2 is SVGIG (reference sequence). The CDR3 loop spans 13 amino acids. CDR3 loop: CAWSVRDTGELFF. In DNA form, the CDR3 reads TGTGCCTGGAGTGTGCGGGACACCGGGGAGCTGTTTTTT. Looking up the rest from reference TRBV30 and TRBJ2-2 gives the full variable domain: SQTIHQWPATLVQPVGSPLSLECTVEGTSNPNLYWYRQAAGRGLQLLFYSVGIGQISSEVPQNLSASRPQDRQFILSSKKLLLSDSGFYLCAWSVRDTGELFFGEGSRLTVL.

The genes are TRBV4-1 and TRBJ2-1; 8 nucleotides agree with TRBD2. The V gene's germline CDR1 is MGHRA and CDR2 YSYEKL. V trimming: 3 bases; J trimming: 5 bases; junction bases outside the gene matches: 6. This CDR3 spans 15 amino acids. CDR3 DNA: TGCGCCAGCAGCCAGTCGCTAGCGGGCCACAATGAGCAGTTCTTC. Protein sequence: CASSQSLAGHNEQFF.

V is TRBV18 and J is TRBJ2-1; 8 bases align to TRBD1. The trim removed 4 bases at V and 0 bases at J, leaving 14 bases unmatched. The germline gives CDR1 KGHSH, CDR2 LQKENI. The CDR3 sequence is 19 residues long. CDR3 nucleotides: TGTGCCAGCTCACTCCTCCCAAAGGACAGGGTCAGCTCCTACAATGAGCAGTTCTTC. The encoded protein is CASSLLPKDRVSSYNEQFF.

The gene calls are TRBV11-2 and TRBJ1-2; 7 bases are a match to TRBD1. Germline trimming cut 4 bases from V and 5 bases from J; bases unmatched to any gene: 10. CDR3 length equals 15 residues. Germline V gene lookup returns CDR1 SGHAT and CDR2 FQNNGV. The CDR3 sequence is CASSSKDTGEYGYTF. CDR3 DNA sequence: TGTGCCAGCAGCTCGAAAGATACAGGGGAATATGGCTACACCTTC.

The sample holds many counts of this clone. The rearrangement links TRBV5-6 to TRBJ2-5, with 8 nucleotides matching TRBD1. This CDR3 is built from 16 residues. Trimming took 5 bases from V and 5 from J; bases not matched to a gene: 14. Germline lookup yields CDR1 SGHDT and CDR2 YYEEEE. The DNA for the CDR3 is TGTGCCAGCAGTCGAGAAGCCGGGACAGGTGCCGAGACCCAGTACTTC. The encoded protein is CASSREAGTGAETQYF.

This chain joins TRBV4-2 and TRBJ2-7, with D perhaps matching TRBD2 (5 bases). CDR3 length equals 15 residues. The V gene's germline CDR1 is LGHNA and CDR2 YNFKEQ. V lost 1 base, J lost 5 bases, and 15 bases lay in between. The CDR3 DNA is TGTGCCAGCAGCCAAGGCGGGCTAGGAGGCCACGAGCAGTACTTC. Amino acids: CASSQGGLGGHEQYF.

This clone was seen once. V and J are TRBV4-1 and TRBJ2-2; TRBD2 matches 10 bases. J lost 7 bases, V lost 0 bases, and 8 bases had no gene match. Germline CDR1 and CDR2: MGHRA and YSYEKL. The CDR3 has 17 residues. The CDR3 loop reads CASSQEGAGGPNGELFF. The CDR3 DNA reads TGCGCCAGCAGCCAAGAAGGAGCGGGAGGGCCAAACGGGGAGCTGTTTTTT.

The rearrangement joins TRBV15 to TRBJ2-5; D gene unclear. Trimming pared 0 bases from V and 1 base from J, leaving 9 bases between. CDR3 size: 15 residues. The germline CDR1 and CDR2 sequences are LNHNV and YYDKDF (reference sequence). The DNA for the CDR3 is TGTGCCACCAGCAGAGATCTGAGCCCCCAAGAGACCCAGTACTTC. Its translation is CATSRDLSPQETQYF. Using reference TRBV15 and TRBJ2-5 for the parts outside the CDR3, the full variable domain is DAMVIQNPRYQVTQFGKPVTLSCSQTLNHNVMYWYQQKSSQAPKLLFHYYDKDFNNEADTPDNFQSRRPNTSFCFLDIRSPGLGDTAMYLCATSRDLSPQETQYFGPGTRLLVL.

The V call is TRBV6-9, the J call TRBJ2-2; D call uncertain. V lost 0 bases and J 2 bases, leaving 7 bases between the germline ends. The germline gives CDR1 MNHGY, CDR2 SVAAGI. The CDR3 runs to 15 residues. DNA of the CDR3: TGTGCCAGCAGTTATTCGGCACACAACACCGGGGAGCTGTTTTTT. Translated: CASSYSAHNTGELFF.

The gene calls are TRBV19 and TRBJ1-5, with D possibly matching TRBD1 (6 bases). Germline V lookup: CDR1 LNHDA, CDR2 SQIVND (reference sequence). The length of the CDR3 is 15 residues. Between the trimmed V and J ends, which lost 6 bases and 0 bases, there was a span of 12 bases. Here the CDR3 DNA reads TGTGCCAGTAGGACAGACAGGTATAGCAATCAGCCCCAGCATTTT. Protein sequence: CASRTDRYSNQPQHF. Full variable domain (rest looked up from reference TRBV19 and TRBJ1-5): DGGITQSPKYLFRKEGQNVTLSCEQNLNHDAMYWYRQDPGQGLRLIYYSQIVNDFQKGDIAEGYSVSREKKESFPLTVTSAQKNPTAFYLCASRTDRYSNQPQHFGDGTRLSIL.

The chain joins TRBV5-1 to TRBJ1-5; 8 nucleotides align to TRBD1. The CDR3 runs to 15 residues. V gave up 3 bases and J gave up 4 bases; unmatched junction bases: 6. Per the germline V gene, CDR1 is SGHRS and CDR2 is YFSETQ. CDR3: CASSYDRGPNQPQHF. CDR3 nucleotide sequence: TGCGCCAGCAGCTACGACAGGGGTCCTAATCAGCCCCAGCATTTT. The full variable domain, its missing parts supplied by reference TRBV5-1 and TRBJ1-5, is KAGVTQTPRYLIKTRGQQVTLSCSPISGHRSVSWYQQTPGQGLQFLFEYFSETQRNKGNFPGRFSGRQFSNSRSEMNVSTLELGDSALYLCASSYDRGPNQPQHFGDGTRLSIL.

The genes are TRBV2 and TRBJ1-5; maybe TRBD1 (5 bases). CDR1 and CDR2 from the germline V gene are SNHLY and FYNNEI. With 6 bases removed from V and 8 bases from J, the gap between germline ends came to 11 bases. The CDR3 is made up of 12 amino acids. CDR3 protein: CASRSQGEPQHF. In DNA, the CDR3 is TGTGCCAGCAGGTCCCAGGGTGAGCCCCAGCATTTT.

The chain couples TRBV30 to TRBJ1-5; TRBD1 matches 7 bases. The CDR3 is 15 amino acids. CDR1 is GTSNPN and CDR2 is SVGIG in the germline V gene (reference sequence). V was clipped by 3 bases and J by 4 bases; unmatched bases: 9. CDR3 in amino acids: CAWSGGDSENQPQHF. CDR3 DNA sequence: TGTGCCTGGAGCGGGGGGGACAGCGAAAATCAGCCCCAGCATTTT.

The CDR3 loop reads CASTEKGGSPLHF. The CDR3 DNA is TGCGCCAGCACCGAAAAAGGGGGTTCACCCCTCCACTTT. This chain links TRBV5-1 with TRBJ1-6, with D perhaps matching TRBD1 (6 bases). Trimming left V 6 bases short and J 9 bases short, with 13 bases between. The CDR3 loop spans 13 amino acids. In germline, CDR1 is SGHRS, CDR2 YFSETQ.

In regard to this clone: Other DNA sequences in the same sample also yield this CDR3. The chain links TRBV6-1 to TRBJ2-7; 9 bases map to TRBD1. CDR3 length: 14 residues. With V trimmed by 5 bases and J by 4 bases, 6 bases remained unmatched. Looked up from germline, CDR1 is MNHNS and CDR2 is SASEGT. CDR3 sequence: CASSNTGGGYEQYF. The CDR3 nucleotides read TGTGCCAGCAGTAACACAGGGGGCGGATACGAGCAGTACTTC.

The chain employs TRBV5-6 and TRBJ2-1, with 12 positions matching TRBD2. From germline, CDR1 is SGHDT and CDR2 YYEEEE. The CDR3 spans 15 residues. V gave up 4 bases and J gave up 3 bases; unmatched junction bases: 2. CDR3 in DNA: TGTGCCAGCAGCCAGACTAGCGGGAGCTACAATGAGCAGTTCTTC. Its protein product is CASSQTSGSYNEQFF.

A single count supports this clone. The rearrangement links TRBV28 to TRBJ2-7; TRBD1 matches at 9 bases. Germline V gene sequence: CDR1 MDHEN, CDR2 SYDVKM. V was clipped by 6 bases and J by 5 bases; unmatched bases: 8. The CDR3 consists of 14 residues. For the CDR3, the DNA is TGTGCCAGCAGAATCACAGGGGGCTACGACGAGCAGTACTTC. The encoded protein is CASRITGGYDEQYF.

V and J are TRBV5-1 and TRBJ2-3, with 12 nucleotides matching TRBD2. With V trimmed by 4 bases and J by 3 bases, 9 bases remained unmatched. In germline, CDR1 is SGHRS, CDR2 YFSETQ. This CDR3 is built from 17 residues. In nucleotides, the CDR3 is TGCGCCAGCAGCCTGGCGGCGACTAGCGGGAGTACAGATACGCAGTATTTT. Translated, it gives CASSLAATSGSTDTQYF.

This clone was observed once. This chain joins TRBV7-6 and TRBJ1-1; D is ambiguous. The CDR3 sequence is 13 residues long. Germline V gene data show CDR1 as SGHVS and CDR2 as FNYEAQ. The V and J ends lost 5 bases and 3 bases respectively, with 10 bases between them. In DNA, the CDR3 is TGTGCCAGCAGCAACAACCGGGACACTGAAGCTTTCTTT. Amino acid sequence: CASSNNRDTEAFF.

The chain is built from TRBV19 and TRBJ1-5; 7 bases agree with TRBD1. CDR1 and CDR2 (germline): LNHDA, SQIVND (reference sequence). CDR3 length: 14 residues. V lost 4 bases, J lost 7 bases, and 7 bases stayed unmatched. In DNA form, the CDR3 reads TGTGCCAGTAGTAACTCAGGGGGAAGACAGCCCCAGCATTTT. This codes for CASSNSGGRQPQHF.

The V and J genes are TRBV9 and TRBJ1-2; D is undetermined. The length of the CDR3 is 14 residues. Germline V gives CDR1 SGDLS, CDR2 YYNGEE. Trimming pared 0 bases from V and 4 bases from J, leaving 10 bases between. The CDR3 coding sequence is TGTGCCAGCAGCGTAGCCCCAGACACCTATGGCTACACCTTC. It encodes CASSVAPDTYGYTF.